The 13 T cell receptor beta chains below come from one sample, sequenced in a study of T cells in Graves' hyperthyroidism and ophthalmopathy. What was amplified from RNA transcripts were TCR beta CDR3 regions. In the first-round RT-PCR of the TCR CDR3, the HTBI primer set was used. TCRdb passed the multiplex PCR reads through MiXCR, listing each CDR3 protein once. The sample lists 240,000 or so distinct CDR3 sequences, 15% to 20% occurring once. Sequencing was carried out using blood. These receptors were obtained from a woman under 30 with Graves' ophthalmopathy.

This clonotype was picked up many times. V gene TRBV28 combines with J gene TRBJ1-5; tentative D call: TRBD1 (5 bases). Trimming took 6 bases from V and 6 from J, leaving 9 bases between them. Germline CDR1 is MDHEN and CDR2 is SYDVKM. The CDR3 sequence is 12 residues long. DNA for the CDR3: TGTGCCAGCAGGCAGGGCGTTCAGCCCCAGCATTTT. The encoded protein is CASRQGVQPQHF.

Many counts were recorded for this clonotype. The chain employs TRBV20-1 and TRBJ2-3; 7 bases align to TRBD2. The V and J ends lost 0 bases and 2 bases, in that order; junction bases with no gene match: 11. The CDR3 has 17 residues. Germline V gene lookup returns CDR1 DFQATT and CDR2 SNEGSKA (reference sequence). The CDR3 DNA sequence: TGCAGTGCTAGAGATCCCCCAGGCGGGAGTCTCACAGATACGCAGTATTTT. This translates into CSARDPPGGSLTDTQYF.

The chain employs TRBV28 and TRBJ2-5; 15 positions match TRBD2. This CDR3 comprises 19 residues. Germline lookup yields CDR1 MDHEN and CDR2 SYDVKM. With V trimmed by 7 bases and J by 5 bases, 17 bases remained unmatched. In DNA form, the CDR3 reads TGTGCCAGCAACCCAACGGTGAGGACTAGCGGGGGGGCGGAGGAGACCCAGTACTTC. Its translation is CASNPTVRTSGGAEETQYF. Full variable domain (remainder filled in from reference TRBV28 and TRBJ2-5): DVKVTQSSRYLVKRTGEKVFLECVQDMDHENMFWYRQDPGLGLRLIYFSYDVKMKEKGDIPEGYSVSREKKERFSLILESASTNQTSMYLCASNPTVRTSGGAEETQYFGPGTRLLVL.

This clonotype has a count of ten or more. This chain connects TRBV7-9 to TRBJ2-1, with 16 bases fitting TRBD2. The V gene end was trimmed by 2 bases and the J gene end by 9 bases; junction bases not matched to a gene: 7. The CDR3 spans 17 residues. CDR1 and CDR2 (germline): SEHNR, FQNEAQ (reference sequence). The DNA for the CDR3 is TGTGCCAGCAGCTTACCGCCGGGACTAGCGGGAGGGGTTGAGCAGTTCTTC. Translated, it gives CASSLPPGLAGGVEQFF.

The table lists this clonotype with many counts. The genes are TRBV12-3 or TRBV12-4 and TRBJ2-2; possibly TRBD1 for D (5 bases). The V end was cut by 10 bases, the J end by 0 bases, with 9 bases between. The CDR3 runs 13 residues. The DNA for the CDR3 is TGTGCCACCGTGACAGCGAACACCGGGGAGCTGTTTTTT. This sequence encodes CATVTANTGELFF.

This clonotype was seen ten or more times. Written as DNA, the CDR3 is TGTGCCAGCAGCTCGACGTTGTCCGGCGCTGAAGCTTTCTTT. Translating gives CASSSTLSGAEAFF. The J gene is TRBJ1-1, the V gene TRBV28; D unclear. CDR1 MDHEN and CDR2 SYDVKM come from the germline V gene. This CDR3 contains 14 residues. Trimming pared 6 bases from V and 6 bases from J, leaving 17 bases between.

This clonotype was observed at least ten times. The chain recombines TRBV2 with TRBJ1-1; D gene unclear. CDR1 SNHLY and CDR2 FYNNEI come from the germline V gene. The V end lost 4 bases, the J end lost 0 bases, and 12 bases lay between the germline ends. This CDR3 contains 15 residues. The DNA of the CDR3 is TGTGCCAGCAGTGGCCCGCGGATAATGAACACTGAAGCTTTCTTT. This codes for CASSGPRIMNTEAFF.

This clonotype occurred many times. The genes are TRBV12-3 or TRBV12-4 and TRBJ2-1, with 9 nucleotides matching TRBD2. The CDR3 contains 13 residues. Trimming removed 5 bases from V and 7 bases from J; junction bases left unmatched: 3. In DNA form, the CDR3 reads TGTGCCAGCAGTATCCTAGCGGGGAATGAGCAGTTCTTC. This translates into CASSILAGNEQFF.

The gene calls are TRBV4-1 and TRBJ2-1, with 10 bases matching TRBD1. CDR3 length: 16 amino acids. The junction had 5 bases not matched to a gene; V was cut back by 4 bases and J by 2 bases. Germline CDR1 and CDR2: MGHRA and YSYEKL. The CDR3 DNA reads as TGCGCCAGCAGCCCCGGGACAGGGGTAACCTACAATGAGCAGTTCTTC. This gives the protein CASSPGTGVTYNEQFF.

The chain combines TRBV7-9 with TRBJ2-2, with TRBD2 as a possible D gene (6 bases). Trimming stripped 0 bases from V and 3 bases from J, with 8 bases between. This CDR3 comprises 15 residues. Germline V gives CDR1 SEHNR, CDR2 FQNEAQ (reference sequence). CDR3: CASSLAPGDTGELFF. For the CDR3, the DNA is TGTGCCAGCAGCTTAGCGCCGGGGGACACCGGGGAGCTGTTTTTT.

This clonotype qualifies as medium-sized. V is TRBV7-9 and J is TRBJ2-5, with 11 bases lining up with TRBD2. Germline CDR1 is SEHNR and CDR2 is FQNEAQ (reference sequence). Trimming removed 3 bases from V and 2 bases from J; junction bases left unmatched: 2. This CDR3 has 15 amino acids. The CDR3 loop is CASSFTSGGQETQYF. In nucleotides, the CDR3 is TGTGCCAGCAGCTTTACTAGCGGGGGACAAGAGACCCAGTACTTC.

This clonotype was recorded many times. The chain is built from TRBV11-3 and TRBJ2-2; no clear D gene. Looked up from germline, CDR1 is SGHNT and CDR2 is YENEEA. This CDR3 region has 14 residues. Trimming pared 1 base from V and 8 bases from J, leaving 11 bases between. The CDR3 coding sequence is TGTGCCAGCAGCTTAGGAGCTCAAACAGGGGAGCTGTTTTTT. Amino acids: CASSLGAQTGELFF.

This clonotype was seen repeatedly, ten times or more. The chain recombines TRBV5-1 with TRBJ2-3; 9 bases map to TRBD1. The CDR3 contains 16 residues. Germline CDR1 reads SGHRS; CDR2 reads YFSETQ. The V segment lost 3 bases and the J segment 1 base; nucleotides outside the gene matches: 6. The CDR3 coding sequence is TGCGCCAGCAGCTCAACAGGGGGCGCTGGCACAGATACGCAGTATTTT. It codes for CASSSTGGAGTDTQYF.